This T cell receptor beta chain was identified in a study of blood T cell repertoires in COVID-19. Overall study: Whether acute or convalescent, the COVID-19 samples came from the United States, Italy and Spain. The cDNA or gDNA used as material had been derived from T cells, B-cell-depleted T cells, or PBMCs.

Authors' analysis steps: Amplification of reference gene primers was used by the study to estimate nucleated cell counts. Using immunoSEQ multiplex PCR, the repertoire was profiled, and TCRdb retains in-frame clones only, with some absent. The V and J calls and clone size come from that table; D and trimming were worked out from the DNA. The sample shows roughly 150,000 clones, about 86% of them seen only once. With 5 bases clipped from V and 10 bases from J, the junction kept 11 bases outside the gene matches. Germline-derived CDR1 and CDR2 are MNHEY and SMNVEV (reference sequence). The CDR3 loop spans 15 amino acids.

The sequenced sample was peripheral blood. The sequence derives from a woman aged 80 or over with acute or convalescent COVID-19. The V gene is TRBV27, the J gene TRBJ1-6; 7 positions match TRBD1. This chain's CDR3 is CASSPRTGHPSPLHF. The CDR3 nucleotides are TGTGCCAGCAGTCCAAGGACAGGACATCCCTCACCCCTCCACTTT.